The 27 T cell receptor beta chains below come from one sample, sequenced in a study of blood T cells in healthy people across ages. A second PCR of roughly 7 to 11 cycles used a sample-barcoded 5' primer and a J-beta primer mix. In TCRdb, the 5' RACE reads were re-called with MiXCR into one record per CDR3 protein. The repertoire consists of approximately 680,000 distinct CDR3 sequences, with approximately 30% occurring once and the leading ten covering 15% to 19%. The sequencing input was blood. The receptors were gathered from a woman of 80 years or more in good health.

Concerning this clonotype itself: A clone one base away is much larger, so this may be a read error. The chain couples TRBV4-2 to TRBJ2-2; a possible D gene is TRBD2 (5 bases). CDR1 and CDR2 from the germline V gene are LGHNA and YNFKEQ. The CDR3 contains 14 residues. The DNA for the CDR3 is TGTGCCAGCAGCCAAGATGGGTACACCGGGGAGCGGTTTTTT. It is translated as CASSQDGYTGERFF.

This rearrangement joins TRBV16 to TRBJ1-5, with D possibly being TRBD1 (6 bases). Trimming stripped 5 bases from V and 3 bases from J, with 14 bases between. CDR3 length: 15 residues. Germline assignment: CDR1 KGHSY and CDR2 FQNENV. The chain's CDR3 is CASSEPGGLNQPQHF. CDR3 bases: TGTGCCAGCAGCGAACCGGGGGGGCTCAATCAGCCCCAGCATTTT.

To note about this clonotype: Its ends do not fully match the called genes, so a read error is possible. The chain uses TRBV25-1 and TRBJ2-5; TRBD2 matches at 8 bases. Germline V gives CDR1 MGHDK, CDR2 SYGVNS. CDR3 size: 16 residues. The CDR3 sequence is CVSSESGLGGVETQYF. CDR3 nucleotides: TGTGTCAGCAGTGAATCTGGCCTCGGGGGGGTAGAGACCCAGTACTTC.

The chain is built from TRBV6-1 and TRBJ1-4; maybe TRBD1 (6 bases). Trimming took off 8 bases at V and 2 bases at J, with 15 bases between the two ends. The germline V gene has CDR1 MNHNS and CDR2 SASEGT. This CDR3 is 15 amino acids long. CDR3 loop: CASGRTGSTNEKLFF. CDR3 in DNA: TGTGCCAGCGGGAGAACAGGGAGCACTAATGAAAAACTGTTTTTT.

To note about this clonotype: A single base separates this from a much larger clone, so it may be a read error. The rearrangement links TRBV9 to TRBJ2-5; D uncertain. Germline V gene lookup returns CDR1 SGDLS and CDR2 YYNGEE. The CDR3 runs 13 residues. CDR3 nucleotides: TGTGCCAGCGGCGTAGCAATGGGGGAGACCCAGTACTTC. It is translated as CASGVAMGETQYF.

As to this clonotype: At one end the junction does not follow the germline gene, possibly because of a read error. CDR3 in DNA: TGTGCCGGCAGCTCCGTCGGGACAGTCAACAATGAGCAGTTCTTC. Amino acid sequence: CAGSSVGTVNNEQFF. This chain joins TRBV7-3 and TRBJ2-1; 7 bases line up with TRBD1. This CDR3 spans 15 amino acids. Germline V gene data show CDR1 as SGHTA and CDR2 as FQGTGA.

At least ten counts were recorded for this clonotype. The CDR3 DNA follows: TGTGCCAGCAGTCTCGACAGAAGAGGACACTACGAGCAGTACTTC. Encoded protein: CASSLDRRGHYEQYF. This chain links TRBV27 with TRBJ2-7, with D possibly TRBD1 on 5 matching bases. Germline assignment: CDR1 MNHEY and CDR2 SMNVEV (reference sequence). The V end was cut by 5 bases, the J end by 3 bases, with 17 bases between. The CDR3 spans 15 residues.

This clonotype has at least ten counts. V and J are TRBV7-2 and TRBJ2-3, with D hard to call. This CDR3 region has 16 residues. Germline V gene lookup returns CDR1 SGHTA and CDR2 FQGNSA. Trimming pared 5 bases from V and 0 bases from J, leaving 15 bases between. The CDR3 spells CASSTLVRKSTDTQYF. CDR3 in DNA: TGTGCCAGCAGCACCCTGGTCAGGAAGAGCACAGATACGCAGTATTTT.

The chain is built from TRBV28 and TRBJ1-5; 7 bases agree with TRBD1. Unmatched junction bases numbered 9, after V lost 4 bases and J lost 15 bases. This CDR3 is built from 12 residues. Germline-derived CDR1 and CDR2 are MDHEN and SYDVKM. The chain's CDR3 is CASSSGTAASHF. As DNA, the CDR3 is TGTGCCAGCAGTTCCGGGACAGCCGCGTCGCATTTT.

This clonotype was picked up many times. The CDR3 DNA reads TGTGCCAGCAGTTACACCGATGGGTACAATGAGCAGTTCTTC. Its protein is CASSYTDGYNEQFF. V is TRBV6-5 and J is TRBJ2-1, with D hard to call. The ends were cut back, 2 bases at V and 4 bases at J, with 9 bases in the middle. The CDR3 is made up of 14 amino acids. Germline-derived CDR1 and CDR2 are MNHEY and SVGAGI.

The genes are TRBV11-2 and TRBJ2-1; possibly TRBD2 for D (5 bases). The CDR3 sequence is 12 residues long. The germline V and J ends were trimmed by 0 bases and 13 bases, with 10 bases remaining between them. Germline V gives CDR1 SGHAT, CDR2 FQNNGV. As DNA, the CDR3 is TGTGCCAGCAGCTTAGATAAGGAGGATCAGTTCTTC. Its protein is CASSLDKEDQFF.

This clonotype was observed at least ten times. V and J are TRBV6-5 and TRBJ2-4; no definite D call. Germline V gene sequence: CDR1 MNHEY, CDR2 SVGAGI. Trimming removed 4 bases from V and 0 bases from J, with 10 bases in between. The CDR3 length is 15 residues. The CDR3 bases are TGTGCCAGCAGTTCCAGGATGGTAGCCAAAAACATTCAGTACTTC. This codes for CASSSRMVAKNIQYF.

This clonotype showed up just a few times. The V and J genes are TRBV2 and TRBJ2-3; D possibly matches TRBD1 or TRBD2 (6 bases each). Germline values: CDR1 SNHLY, CDR2 FYNNEI. V was shortened by 10 bases and J by 1 base, with 21 bases between the two germline ends. The CDR3 runs to 16 residues. CDR3 DNA sequence: TGTGCCAACTCGGGGGAAGGGGGGCCCGGCACAGATACGCAGTATTTT. Encoded protein: CANSGEGGPGTDTQYF. The full variable domain, its missing parts supplied by reference TRBV2 and TRBJ2-3, is EPEVTQTPSHQVTQMGQEVILRCVPISNHLYFYWYRQILGQKVEFLVSFYNNEISEKSEIFDDQFSVERPDGSNFTLKIRSTKLEDSAMYFCANSGEGGPGTDTQYFGPGTRLTVL.

This clonotype was seen a handful of times. It may be a read error: a sequence one base away is much more abundant. The rearrangement links TRBV24-1 to TRBJ2-7; D is ambiguous. Between the trimmed V and J ends, which lost 4 bases and 7 bases, there was a span of 13 bases. Germline V lookup: CDR1 KGHDR, CDR2 SFDVKD. The CDR3 extends over 13 amino acids. CDR3 sequence (DNA): TGTGCCACCAGTGACCCGGGTTCTAATGAGCAGTACTTC. Its protein product is CATSDPGSNEQYF.

This clonotype has ten or more counts. The rearrangement links TRBV2 to TRBJ1-2; TRBD1 matches 10 bases. Germline assignment: CDR1 SNHLY and CDR2 FYNNEI. The CDR3 runs 14 residues. The V gene end was trimmed by 4 bases and the J gene end by 8 bases; junction bases not matched to a gene: 7. DNA of the CDR3: TGTGCCAGCAGTGGCGCGGGACAGGGGTCGGGCTACACCTTC. Its translation is CASSGAGQGSGYTF.

The rearrangement uses TRBV5-1 and TRBJ2-5; the D gene is possibly TRBD2 (6 bases). The CDR3 length is 15 residues. Per germline, CDR1 SGHRS and CDR2 YFSETQ. V lost 0 bases and J lost 4, with 13 bases in between. In nucleotides, the CDR3 is TGCGCCAGCAGCTTGGGCGTAGCGGCAGGAGAGACCCAGTACTTC. It yields the protein CASSLGVAAGETQYF.

This clonotype was seen repeatedly, ten times or more. The chain carries TRBV3-1 and TRBJ2-5; 7 nucleotides align to TRBD1. The V and J ends lost 4 bases and 5 bases, in that order; junction bases with no gene match: 10. The germline gives CDR1 LGHDT, CDR2 YNNKEL (reference sequence). The CDR3 spans 15 residues. CDR3 DNA: TGTGCCAGCAGCCCTACCGACAGGGTCTACGAGACCCAGTACTTC. Protein product: CASSPTDRVYETQYF.

This clonotype was picked up many times. This CDR3 reads CASSQDGRGGYNEQFF. The CDR3 DNA sequence: TGTGCCAGCAGCCAAGATGGGCGGGGGGGGTACAATGAGCAGTTCTTC. This chain joins TRBV4-2 and TRBJ2-1, with 9 positions matching TRBD2. The V and J ends lost 0 bases and 4 bases, in that order; junction bases with no gene match: 4. The CDR3 consists of 16 residues. Germline-derived CDR1 and CDR2 are LGHNA and YNFKEQ.

This clonotype was detected many times. The genes are TRBV30 and TRBJ2-1; no clear D. This CDR3 contains 11 residues. Germline-derived CDR1 and CDR2 are GTSNPN and SVGIG (reference sequence). Trimming shortened V by 8 bases and J by 0 bases, and 5 bases separated the two germline ends. CDR3 sequence: CAASSYNEQFF. Here the CDR3 DNA reads TGTGCCGCAAGCTCCTACAATGAGCAGTTCTTC.

This chain joins TRBV29-1 and TRBJ2-7; D remains unclear. The J call may be wrong; the DNA end is better matched by TRBJ2-5. The CDR3 length is 12 residues. Germline CDR1 reads SQVTM; CDR2 reads ANQGSEA. The CDR3 here is CSVATAQETQYF. In DNA form, the CDR3 reads TGCAGCGTTGCTACGGCCCAAGAGACCCAGTACTTC.

This clonotype has ten or more counts. The junction departs from germline at one end; a sequencing error may be responsible. J is TRBJ1-5 and V is TRBV5-1; possible D gene TRBD1, 5 bases. Germline V gene sequence: CDR1 SGHRS, CDR2 YFSETQ. This CDR3 comprises 15 residues. The CDR3 DNA sequence: TGTGCCAGCAGCCCCGACGGGGGTAGCAATCAGCCCCAGCATTTT. Protein: CASSPDGGSNQPQHF.

This clonotype came up many times. The V and J genes are TRBV5-1 and TRBJ2-3, with 7 bases lining up with TRBD2. CDR1 and CDR2 (germline): SGHRS, YFSETQ. The CDR3 length is 15 residues. The V gene end was trimmed by 5 bases and the J gene end by 2 bases; junction bases not matched to a gene: 8. DNA of the CDR3: TGCGCCAGCAGGGCCCGACTAGCCAACACAGATACGCAGTATTTT. This encodes CASRARLANTDTQYF. Supplemented by reference TRBV5-1 and TRBJ2-3, the full variable domain reads KAGVTQTPRYLIKTRGQQVTLSCSPISGHRSVSWYQQTPGQGLQFLFEYFSETQRNKGNFPGRFSGRQFSNSRSEMNVSTLELGDSALYLCASRARLANTDTQYFGPGTRLTVL.

Points on this clonotype: A read error is possible here, since a much larger clone lies one base away. V is TRBV6-5 and J is TRBJ2-1, with D tentatively TRBD1 (6 bases). This CDR3 is 13 amino acids long. CDR1 and CDR2 (germline): MNHEY, SVGAGI. The V gene lost 8 bases and the J gene lost 8 bases, with 16 bases spanning the gap. Written as DNA, the CDR3 is TGTGCCAGCGGGGGCCTGGGATACGATGAGCAGTTCTTC. Its translation is CASGGLGYDEQFF.

This chain uses TRBV12-3 or TRBV12-4 with TRBJ1-1, with D perhaps matching TRBD1 (5 bases). CDR3 length: 14 amino acids. Trimming took 0 bases from V and 4 from J, leaving 9 bases between them. Written as DNA, the CDR3 is TGTGCCAGCAGTTTAGCACAGGTGGGCACTGAAGCTTTCTTT. Translation: CASSLAQVGTEAFF.

This clonotype was recorded many times. This chain joins TRBV20-1 and TRBJ2-2, with D possibly being TRBD1 (5 bases). In germline, CDR1 is DFQATT, CDR2 SNEGSKA (reference sequence). The length of the CDR3 is 14 residues. V lost 5 bases and J 5 bases, leaving 15 bases between the germline ends. The CDR3 here is CSAEDSLGTGELFF. The CDR3 region has the DNA TGCAGTGCTGAAGACAGCCTTGGGACCGGGGAGCTGTTTTTT.

V and J are TRBV13 and TRBJ1-1; possible D gene TRBD1, 6 bases. There are 13 residues in the CDR3. Trimming took 1 base from V and 11 from J, leaving 14 bases between them. Germline V CDR1 and CDR2: PRHDT, FYEKMQ (reference sequence). In DNA form, the CDR3 reads TGTGCCAGCAGCTTAGAGTACAGGGAGAGGGCTTTCTTT. Translation gives CASSLEYRERAFF.

Ten or more counts support this clonotype. The chain employs TRBV7-2 and TRBJ1-1, with D unresolved. V dropped 5 bases and J dropped 2 bases, with 9 bases sitting between them. Germline CDR1 SGHTA, CDR2 FQGNSA. The CDR3 consists of 13 residues. CDR3 loop: CASSRNGNTEAFF. DNA for the CDR3: TGTGCCAGCAGCCGTAACGGTAACACTGAAGCTTTCTTT.